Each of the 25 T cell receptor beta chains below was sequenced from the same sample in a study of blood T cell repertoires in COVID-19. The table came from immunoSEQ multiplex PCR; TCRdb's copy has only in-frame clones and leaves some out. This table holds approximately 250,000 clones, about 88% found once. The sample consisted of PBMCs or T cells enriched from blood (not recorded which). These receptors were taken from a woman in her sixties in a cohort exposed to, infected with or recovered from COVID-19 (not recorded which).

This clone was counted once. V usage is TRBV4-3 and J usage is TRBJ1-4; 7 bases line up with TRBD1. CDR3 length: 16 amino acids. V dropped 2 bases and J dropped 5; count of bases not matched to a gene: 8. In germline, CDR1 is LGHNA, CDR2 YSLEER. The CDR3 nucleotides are TGCGCCAGCAGCCAAAATACAGGGGATGGGAATGAAAAACTGTTTTTT. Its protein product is CASSQNTGDGNEKLFF.

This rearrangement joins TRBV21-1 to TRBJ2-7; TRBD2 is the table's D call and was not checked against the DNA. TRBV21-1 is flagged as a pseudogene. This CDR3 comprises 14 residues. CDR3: CASSPGGVSLRLYF. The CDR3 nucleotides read TGTGCCAGCAGTCCCGGCGGAGTCTCCCTTAGGTTATACTTC.

The CDR3 loop is CSASDYSNQPQHF. The CDR3 coding sequence is TGCAGTGCTAGTGATTATAGCAATCAGCCCCAGCATTTT. The chain has TRBV20-1 and TRBJ1-5; D is undetermined. Germline CDR1 DFQATT, CDR2 SNEGSKA (reference sequence). The CDR3 length is 13 residues. Trimming pared 3 bases from V and 0 bases from J, leaving 6 bases between.

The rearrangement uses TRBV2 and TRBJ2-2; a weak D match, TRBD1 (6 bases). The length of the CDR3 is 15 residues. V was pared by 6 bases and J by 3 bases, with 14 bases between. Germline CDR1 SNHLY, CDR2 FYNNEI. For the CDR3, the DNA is TGTGCCAGCAGATCCGGGACACCCTACACCGGGGAGCTGTTTTTT. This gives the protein CASRSGTPYTGELFF. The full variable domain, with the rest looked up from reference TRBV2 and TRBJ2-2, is EPEVTQTPSHQVTQMGQEVILRCVPISNHLYFYWYRQILGQKVEFLVSFYNNEISEKSEIFDDQFSVERPDGSNFTLKIRSTKLEDSAMYFCASRSGTPYTGELFFGEGSRLTVL.

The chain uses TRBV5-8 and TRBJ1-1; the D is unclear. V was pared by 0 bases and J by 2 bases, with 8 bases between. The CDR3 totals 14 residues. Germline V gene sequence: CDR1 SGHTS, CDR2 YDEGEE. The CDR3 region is CASSLDSPNTEAFF. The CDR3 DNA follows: TGTGCCAGCAGCTTGGACAGCCCAAACACTGAAGCTTTCTTT. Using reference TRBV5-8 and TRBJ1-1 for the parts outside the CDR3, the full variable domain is EAGVTQSPTHLIKTRGQQATLRCSPISGHTSVYWYQQALGLGLQFLLWYDEGEERNRGNFPPRFSGRQFPNYSSELNVNALELEDSALYLCASSLDSPNTEAFFGQGTRLTVV.

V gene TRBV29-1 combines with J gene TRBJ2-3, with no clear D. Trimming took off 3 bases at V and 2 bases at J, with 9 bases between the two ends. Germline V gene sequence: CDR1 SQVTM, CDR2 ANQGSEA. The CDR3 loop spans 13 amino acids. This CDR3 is CSVDYYFTDTQYF. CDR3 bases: TGCAGCGTTGACTACTATTTCACAGATACGCAGTATTTT.

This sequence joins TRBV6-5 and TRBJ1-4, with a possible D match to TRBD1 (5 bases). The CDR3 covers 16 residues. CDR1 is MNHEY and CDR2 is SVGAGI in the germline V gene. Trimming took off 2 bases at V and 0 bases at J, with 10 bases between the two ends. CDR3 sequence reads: CASSYAGQATNEKLFF. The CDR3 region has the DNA TGTGCCAGCAGTTACGCAGGGCAAGCAACTAATGAAAAACTGTTTTTT.

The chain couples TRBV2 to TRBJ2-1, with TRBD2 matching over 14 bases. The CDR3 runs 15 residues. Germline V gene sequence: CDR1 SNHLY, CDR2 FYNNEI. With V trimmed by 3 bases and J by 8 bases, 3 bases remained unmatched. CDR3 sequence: CASSDSGLAGDEQFF. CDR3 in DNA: TGTGCCAGCAGTGACTCGGGACTAGCGGGAGATGAGCAGTTCTTC.

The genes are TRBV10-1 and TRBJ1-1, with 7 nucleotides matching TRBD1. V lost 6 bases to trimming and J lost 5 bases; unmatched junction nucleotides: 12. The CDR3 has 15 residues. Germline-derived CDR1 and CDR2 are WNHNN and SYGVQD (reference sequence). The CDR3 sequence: CASSPTGRWETEAFF. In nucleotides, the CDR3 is TGCGCCAGCAGCCCGACAGGGCGTTGGGAAACTGAAGCTTTCTTT.

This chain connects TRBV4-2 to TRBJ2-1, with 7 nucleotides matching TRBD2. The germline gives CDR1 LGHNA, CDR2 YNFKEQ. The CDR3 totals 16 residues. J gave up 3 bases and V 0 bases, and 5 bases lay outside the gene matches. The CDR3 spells CASSQEWGGIYNEQFF. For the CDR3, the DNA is TGTGCCAGCAGCCAAGAGTGGGGGGGGATCTACAATGAGCAGTTCTTC.

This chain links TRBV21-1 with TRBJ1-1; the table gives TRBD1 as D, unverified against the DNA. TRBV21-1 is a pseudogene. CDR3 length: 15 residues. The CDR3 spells CASSKAPDRGLEAFF. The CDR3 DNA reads TGTGCCAGCAGCAAAGCACCGGACAGGGGGCTTGAAGCTTTCTTT.

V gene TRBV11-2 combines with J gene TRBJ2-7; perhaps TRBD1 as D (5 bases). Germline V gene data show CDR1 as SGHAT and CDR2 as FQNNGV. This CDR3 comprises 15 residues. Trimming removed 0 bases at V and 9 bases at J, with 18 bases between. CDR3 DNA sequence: TGTGCCAGCAGCTTAGACTCGGACACCGGGTCGGCGCAGTACTTC. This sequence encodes CASSLDSDTGSAQYF. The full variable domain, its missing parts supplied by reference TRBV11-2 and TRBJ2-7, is EAGVAQSPRYKIIEKRQSVAFWCNPISGHATLYWYQQILGQGPKLLIQFQNNGVVDDSQLPKDRFSAERLKGVDSTLKIQPAKLEDSAVYLCASSLDSDTGSAQYFGPGTRLTVT.

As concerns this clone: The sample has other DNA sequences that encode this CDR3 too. The CDR3 reads CASSLQGYEQYF. The DNA for the CDR3 is TGCGCCAGCAGCTTGCAGGGTTACGAGCAGTACTTC. V and J are TRBV5-1 and TRBJ2-7; maybe TRBD1 (5 bases). The V and J ends lost 1 base and 4 bases respectively, with 6 bases between them. The germline V gene has CDR1 SGHRS and CDR2 YFSETQ. The CDR3 has 12 residues.

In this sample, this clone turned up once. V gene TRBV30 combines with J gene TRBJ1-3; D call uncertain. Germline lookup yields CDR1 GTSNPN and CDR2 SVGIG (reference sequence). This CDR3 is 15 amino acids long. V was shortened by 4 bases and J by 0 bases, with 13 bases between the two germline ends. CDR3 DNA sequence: TGTGCCTGGAAGACCCAACAGATCTCTGGAAACACCATATATTTT. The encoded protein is CAWKTQQISGNTIYF. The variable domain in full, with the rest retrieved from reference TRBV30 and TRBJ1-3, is SQTIHQWPATLVQPVGSPLSLECTVEGTSNPNLYWYRQAAGRGLQLLFYSVGIGQISSEVPQNLSASRPQDRQFILSSKKLLLSDSGFYLCAWKTQQISGNTIYFGEGSWLTVV.

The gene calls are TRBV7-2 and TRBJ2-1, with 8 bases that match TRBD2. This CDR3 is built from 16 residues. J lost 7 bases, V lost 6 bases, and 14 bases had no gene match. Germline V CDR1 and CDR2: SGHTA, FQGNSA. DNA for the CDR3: TGTGCCAGCAGACGTAGCGGGAAGGTCGGTAAGAATGAGCAGTTCTTC. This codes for CASRRSGKVGKNEQFF.

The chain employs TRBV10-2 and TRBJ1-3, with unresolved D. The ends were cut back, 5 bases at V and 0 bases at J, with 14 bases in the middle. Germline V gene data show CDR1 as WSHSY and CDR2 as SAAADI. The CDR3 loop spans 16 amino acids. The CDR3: CASSMQVPYSGNTIYF. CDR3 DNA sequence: TGCGCCAGCAGTATGCAGGTCCCTTACTCTGGAAACACCATATATTTT.

CDR3 sequence: CAWSQSRTGGEQPQHF. CDR3 DNA: TGTGCCTGGAGTCAGTCCCGGACAGGGGGCGAGCAGCCCCAGCATTTT. V is TRBV30 and J is TRBJ1-5, with 11 bases matching TRBD1. Germline V gene lookup returns CDR1 GTSNPN and CDR2 SVGIG (reference sequence). J was trimmed by 7 bases and V by 2 bases; bases with no gene match: 10. This CDR3 has 16 amino acids.

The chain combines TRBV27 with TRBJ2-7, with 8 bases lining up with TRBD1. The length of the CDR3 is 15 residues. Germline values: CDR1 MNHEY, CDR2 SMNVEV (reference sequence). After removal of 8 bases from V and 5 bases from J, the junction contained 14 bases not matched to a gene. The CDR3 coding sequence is TGTGCCAGCTGGTTTCCCGGACAGGGAAAAGACGAGCAGTACTTC. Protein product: CASWFPGQGKDEQYF.

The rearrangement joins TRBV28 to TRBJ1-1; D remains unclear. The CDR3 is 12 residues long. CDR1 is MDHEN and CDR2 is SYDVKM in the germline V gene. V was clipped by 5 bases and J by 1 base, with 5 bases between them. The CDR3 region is CASSTKNTEAFF. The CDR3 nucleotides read TGTGCCAGCAGTACTAAGAACACTGAAGCTTTCTTT.

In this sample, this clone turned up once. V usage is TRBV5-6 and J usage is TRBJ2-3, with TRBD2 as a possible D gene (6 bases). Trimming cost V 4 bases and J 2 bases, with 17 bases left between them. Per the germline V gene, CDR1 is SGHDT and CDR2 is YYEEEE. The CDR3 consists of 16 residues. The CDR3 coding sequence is TGTGCCAGCAGCCCGATTTCCGGGACTCTCACAGATACGCAGTATTTT. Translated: CASSPISGTLTDTQYF.

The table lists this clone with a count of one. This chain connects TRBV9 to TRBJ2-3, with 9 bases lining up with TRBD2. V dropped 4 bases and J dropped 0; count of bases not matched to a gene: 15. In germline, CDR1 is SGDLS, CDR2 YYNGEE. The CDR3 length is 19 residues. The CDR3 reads CASSSRWGGLAGSTDTQYF. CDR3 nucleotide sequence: TGTGCCAGCAGCTCTCGGTGGGGTGGGCTAGCGGGAAGCACAGATACGCAGTATTTT.

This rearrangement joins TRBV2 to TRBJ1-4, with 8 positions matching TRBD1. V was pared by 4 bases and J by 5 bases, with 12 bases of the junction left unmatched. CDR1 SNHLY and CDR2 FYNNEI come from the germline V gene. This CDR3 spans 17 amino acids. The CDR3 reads CASSGPGGRRGNEKLFF. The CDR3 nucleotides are TGTGCCAGCAGTGGGCCAGGGGGCCGGCGGGGGAATGAAAAACTGTTTTTT.

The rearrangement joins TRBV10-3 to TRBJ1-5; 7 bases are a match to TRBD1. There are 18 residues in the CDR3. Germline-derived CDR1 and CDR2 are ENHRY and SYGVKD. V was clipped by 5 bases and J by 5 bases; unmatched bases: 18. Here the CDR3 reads CAISQRGLGAEMHQPQHF. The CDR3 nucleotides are TGTGCCATCAGTCAAAGGGGGCTCGGGGCAGAGATGCATCAGCCCCAGCATTTT.

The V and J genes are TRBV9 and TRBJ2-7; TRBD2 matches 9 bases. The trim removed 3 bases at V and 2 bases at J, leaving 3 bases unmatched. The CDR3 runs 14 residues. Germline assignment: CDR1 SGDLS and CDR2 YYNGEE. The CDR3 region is CASSGLAGAYEQYF. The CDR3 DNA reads TGTGCCAGCAGCGGCTTAGCGGGAGCCTACGAGCAGTACTTC.

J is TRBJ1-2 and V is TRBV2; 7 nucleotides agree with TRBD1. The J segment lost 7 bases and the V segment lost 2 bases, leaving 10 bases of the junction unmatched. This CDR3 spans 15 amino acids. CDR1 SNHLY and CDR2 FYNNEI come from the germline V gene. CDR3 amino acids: CASSESFRGSGGYTF. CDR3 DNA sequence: TGTGCCAGCAGTGAAAGCTTCAGGGGGTCAGGTGGCTACACCTTC.